Listed below are T cell receptor beta chains from one sample, sequenced in a study of early T cells in non-severe SARS-CoV-2 infection. TCRdb reanalysed the 5' RACE reads using MiXCR and keeps one entry per CDR3 protein. The sample has 68,000 or so distinct CDR3 sequences, more than 9% seen once; the top ten hold about 1.6%. Sequencing was carried out using whole blood. These receptors all come from an adult who was a healthcare worker with PCR-confirmed SARS-CoV-2 infection or an uninfected control (not recorded which). The conserved cysteine and the conserved F or W are not part of the CDR3 here. A D gene is named only where the DNA matches it firmly.

TRBD1,TRBV12-3/TRBV12-4,ASSTGDLSISEAF
TRBD1,TRBV7-9,ASSLLGTGENTEAF
TRBD2,TRBV11-3,ASSLGTSGGNEQF
TRBD2,TRBV12-5,ASGLAYTGELF
-,TRBV4-1,ASSQTQKAFEGYT
-,TRBV6-5,ASSRDGGLPGELF
-,TRBV6-2/TRBV6-3,ATREENEKLF
-,TRBV2,ASMDSRTSNQPQH
-,TRBV25-1,ASSEYSHPYEQY
-,TRBV20-1,SAPSLRAEAF
-,TRBV12-5,ASGLANEQF
-,TRBV6-1,ASSEEPSDPGRAF
-,TRBV7-9,ASSFDTLAEKLF
-,TRBV7-6,ASSLVLDNEQF
TRBD1,TRBV28,ASSLLQGAYGYT
TRBD1,TRBV27,ASSLGQGRYGYT
-,TRBV9,ASSADRYTGELF
-,TRBV29-1,SVVISGNTIY
-,TRBV5-5,ASSRYGGGIGEKLF
TRBD1,TRBV7-6,ASSVGQGRNEQY
-,TRBV28,ASSPPLLMNTEAF
-,TRBV19,ASSMPTETNSYEQY
-,TRBV20-1,SARDLQVSYEQY
-,TRBV11-2,ASSLRRDDTDTQY
-,TRBV7-9,ASSPEGIETQY
-,TRBV7-9,ASSRIGEQY
TRBD1,TRBV30,AWSVKGAIYGYT
TRBD1,TRBV19,ASSAGTANEKLF
-,TRBV5-1,ASSPEINTEAF
-,TRBV20-1,SARSGTLNYGYT
-,TRBV23-1,ASSPTPGGGSAYEQY
TRBD1,TRBV6-5,ASSWDRGVGYT
TRBD1,TRBV6-1,ASGFQGGNQPQH
-,TRBV6-6,ASRPRVLHIDEQY
-,TRBV7-9,ASSLSLGPRGAEAF
-,TRBV18,ASSRGQLLTGELF
-,TRBV7-2,ASSPAGYAYEQY
TRBD1,TRBV7-9,ASSSLRTGRSEKLF
-,TRBV7-2,ASTPGVGYGYT
TRBD2,TRBV7-8,ASSLAGLAGGPDNEQF
-,TRBV2,ASSEGAARVTQY
TRBD1,TRBV2,ASRRQGPTGELF
TRBD2,TRBV29-1,SVRAGPDIQY
-,TRBV18,ASSPPTGTNEKLF
TRBD1,TRBV28,ASSVSGGTGELF
-,TRBV9,ASSVGSTDTQY
-,TRBV7-9,ASSLLRTGTSFYEQY
-,TRBV29-1,SVESGRVGELF
-,TRBV12-3/TRBV12-4,ASSPGGNGYT
-,TRBV2,ASSPGRHQETQY
-,TRBV9,ASSVDPRAIDTQY
-,TRBV11-1,ASSRYNEQF
-,TRBV6-5,ASSFGTEDTEAF